Below are 18 T cell receptor beta chains sequenced from a single sample in a study of cytomegalovirus exposure and HLA in healthy donors. The method was immunoSEQ multiplex PCR; TCRdb's version includes in-frame clones alone and lacks a portion of them. The table includes roughly 45,000 clones, over 85% detected once. The sequenced material came from PBMCs. The receptors were gathered from a woman aged 18-29 years in good health and CMV-seropositive.

The chain carries TRBV5-1 and TRBJ1-1; D is uncertain. The CDR3 has 13 amino acids. Between the trimmed V and J ends, which lost 5 bases and 0 bases, there was a span of 8 bases. The germline CDR1 and CDR2 sequences are SGHRS and YFSETQ. CDR3 residues: CASSPLMNTEAFF. CDR3 coding DNA: TGCGCCAGCAGTCCGCTAATGAACACTGAAGCTTTCTTT.

V is TRBV5-1 and J is TRBJ2-7; D unclear. The ends were cut back, 1 base at V and 3 bases at J, with 23 bases in the middle. This CDR3 is 18 amino acids long. CDR1 and CDR2 (germline): SGHRS, YFSETQ. This CDR3 reads CASSLKDFQRFFDYEQYF. CDR3 sequence (DNA): TGCGCCAGCAGCTTGAAAGATTTTCAGCGCTTTTTCGACTACGAGCAGTACTTC. Variable domain in full (rest from reference TRBV5-1 and TRBJ2-7): KAGVTQTPRYLIKTRGQQVTLSCSPISGHRSVSWYQQTPGQGLQFLFEYFSETQRNKGNFPGRFSGRQFSNSRSEMNVSTLELGDSALYLCASSLKDFQRFFDYEQYFGPGTRLTVT.

The genes are TRBV7-2 and TRBJ2-7, with D uncertain. The CDR3 totals 16 residues. Per germline, CDR1 SGHTA and CDR2 FQGNSA. With 1 base removed from V and 2 bases from J, the gap between germline ends came to 15 bases. As DNA, the CDR3 is TGTGCCAGCAGCTTAGGACCGACTCCAGCCCCCTACGAGCAGTACTTC. This gives the protein CASSLGPTPAPYEQYF.

This clone appeared once. The V call is TRBV11-2, the J call TRBJ2-7; D possibly corresponds to TRBD1 (5 bases). This CDR3 spans 15 amino acids. Germline V CDR1 and CDR2: SGHAT, FQNNGV. Trimming removed 1 base from V and 6 bases from J, with 16 bases in between. CDR3 DNA: TGTGCCAGCAGCTTAGGGGGCAGGGAATCATCCGAGCAGTACTTC. This translates into CASSLGGRESSEQYF. Full variable domain (remainder filled in from reference TRBV11-2 and TRBJ2-7): EAGVAQSPRYKIIEKRQSVAFWCNPISGHATLYWYQQILGQGPKLLIQFQNNGVVDDSQLPKDRFSAERLKGVDSTLKIQPAKLEDSAVYLCASSLGGRESSEQYFGPGTRLTVT.

The chain is built from TRBV19 and TRBJ1-1, with TRBD1 identical over 7 bases. The germline gives CDR1 LNHDA, CDR2 SQIVND (reference sequence). V lost 5 bases to trimming and J lost 5 bases; unmatched junction nucleotides: 8. The CDR3 is 14 amino acids. The CDR3 region is CASSPTGVRTEAFF. The CDR3 DNA reads TGTGCCAGTAGTCCTACAGGGGTAAGAACTGAAGCTTTCTTT.

V is TRBV13 and J is TRBJ2-5; TRBD2 aligns across 14 bases. The V and J ends lost 5 bases and 3 bases, in that order; junction bases with no gene match: 11. This CDR3 is 18 amino acids long. CDR1 is PRHDT, CDR2 FYEKMQ, per germline (reference sequence). In nucleotides, the CDR3 is TGTGCCAGCAGCACGACTAGCGGGAGGGTGCCTAATAAAGAGACCCAGTACTTC. Amino acids: CASSTTSGRVPNKETQYF.

J is TRBJ1-5 and V is TRBV30, with 7 bases lining up with TRBD1. The V gene's germline CDR1 is GTSNPN and CDR2 SVGIG (reference sequence). The length of the CDR3 is 12 residues. The ends lost 4 bases at V and 6 bases at J; junction bases unmatched: 3. In DNA form, the CDR3 reads TGTGCCTGGAAGGGGGCTGGTCAGCCCCAGCATTTT. It codes for CAWKGAGQPQHF.

V is TRBV28 and J is TRBJ2-1, with 7 bases lining up with TRBD2. V trimming: 2 bases; J trimming: 6 bases; junction bases outside the gene matches: 13. The CDR3 is made up of 17 amino acids. Germline CDR1 and CDR2: MDHEN and SYDVKM. The CDR3: CASSLADLGGRFNEQFF. For the CDR3, the DNA is TGTGCCAGCAGTTTAGCCGATCTCGGCGGGAGATTCAATGAGCAGTTCTTC.

The chain carries TRBV10-3 and TRBJ1-2; 8 positions agree with TRBD1. V gave up 2 bases and J gave up 5 bases; unmatched junction bases: 1. This CDR3 contains 13 residues. Germline values: CDR1 ENHRY, CDR2 SYGVKD. In DNA form, the CDR3 reads TGTGCCATCAGTGAGGGACAGGGTTATGGCTACACCTTC. This sequence encodes CAISEGQGYGYTF.

The chain recombines TRBV6-5 with TRBJ2-1; 9 bases align to TRBD1. The germline V gene has CDR1 MNHEY and CDR2 SVGAGI. The CDR3 has 15 amino acids. With 3 bases clipped from V and 6 bases from J, the junction kept 6 bases outside the gene matches. The CDR3 loop reads CASSYWRQGGNEQFF. The CDR3 bases are TGTGCCAGCAGTTATTGGAGACAGGGGGGCAATGAGCAGTTCTTC.

The chain is built from TRBV6-5 and TRBJ2-5; 8 bases fit TRBD1. Germline V gene data show CDR1 as MNHEY and CDR2 as SVGAGI. The CDR3 totals 14 residues. Losses at the gene ends were 6 bases for V and 6 bases for J; bases not matched to a gene: 9. Here the CDR3 DNA reads TGTGCCAGCAGCGCACAGGACAGGGCTAAGACCCAGTACTTC. It yields the protein CASSAQDRAKTQYF.

The rearrangement joins TRBV10-3 to TRBJ2-6, with a possible D match to TRBD1 (5 bases). CDR3 size: 17 residues. CDR1 and CDR2 (germline): ENHRY, SYGVKD. Trimming removed 6 bases from V and 0 bases from J, with 15 bases in between. Written as DNA, the CDR3 is TGTGCCATCAGGGACACGGTTCTAACCTCTGGGGCCAACGTCCTGACTTTC. Translation: CAIRDTVLTSGANVLTF.

Written as DNA, the CDR3 is TGTGCCAGCAGGGCAAGCGGGAGTGGCACAGATACGCAGTATTTT. Translating it yields CASRASGSGTDTQYF. The rearrangement uses TRBV2 and TRBJ2-3; 8 positions agree with TRBD2. J lost 1 base, V lost 6 bases, and 6 bases had no gene match. CDR1 is SNHLY and CDR2 is FYNNEI in the germline V gene. This CDR3 spans 15 amino acids.

The J gene is TRBJ1-1, the V gene TRBV5-8; D remains ambiguous. In germline, CDR1 is SGHTS, CDR2 YDEGEE. Trimming stripped 4 bases from V and 0 bases from J, with 10 bases between. This CDR3 comprises 14 residues. CDR3 coding DNA: TGTGCCAGCAGCACCACAGTGATGAACACTGAAGCTTTCTTT. This translates into CASSTTVMNTEAFF.

This sequence joins TRBV30 and TRBJ1-6; D is possibly TRBD1 (5 bases). Germline values: CDR1 GTSNPN, CDR2 SVGIG (reference sequence). V gave up 1 base and J gave up 5 bases, with 6 bases separating them. CDR3 length: 13 residues. The CDR3: CAWSDRNNSPLHF. In DNA, the CDR3 is TGTGCCTGGAGTGACAGGAATAATTCACCCCTCCACTTT. Using reference TRBV30 and TRBJ1-6 for the parts outside the CDR3, the full variable domain is SQTIHQWPATLVQPVGSPLSLECTVEGTSNPNLYWYRQAAGRGLQLLFYSVGIGQISSEVPQNLSASRPQDRQFILSSKKLLLSDSGFYLCAWSDRNNSPLHFGNGTRLTVT.

Details on this clone: The sample holds other DNA sequences that translate to the same CDR3. This chain connects TRBV9 to TRBJ2-7; TRBD2 matches 11 bases. Germline assignment: CDR1 SGDLS and CDR2 YYNGEE. The CDR3 consists of 15 residues. J lost 2 bases, V lost 3 bases, and 4 bases had no gene match. The CDR3 nucleotides read TGTGCCAGCAGCGCCGGGACTAGCGGAACCTACGAGCAGTACTTC. Translation gives CASSAGTSGTYEQYF. Supplemented by reference TRBV9 and TRBJ2-7, the full variable domain reads DSGVTQTPKHLITATGQRVTLRCSPRSGDLSVYWYQQSLDQGLQFLIQYYNGEERAKGNILERFSAQQFPDLHSELNLSSLELGDSALYFCASSAGTSGTYEQYFGPGTRLTVT.

This chain uses TRBV19 with TRBJ2-5, with 8 bases matching TRBD2. Unmatched junction bases numbered 8, after V lost 4 bases and J lost 4 bases. The CDR3 totals 15 residues. Per the germline V gene, CDR1 is LNHDA and CDR2 is SQIVND (reference sequence). Written as DNA, the CDR3 is TGTGCCAGTAGTAGTTCGCCGGGACTAGGAGAGACCCAGTACTTC. It yields the protein CASSSSPGLGETQYF.

The V and J genes are TRBV27 and TRBJ1-5; D not certain. V lost 2 bases to trimming and J lost 5 bases, with 7 bases between them. The CDR3 covers 13 residues. Germline values: CDR1 MNHEY, CDR2 SMNVEV (reference sequence). The CDR3 reads CASSLVEDQPQHF. The DNA of the CDR3 is TGTGCCAGCAGTTTAGTGGAGGATCAGCCCCAGCATTTT.